This T cell receptor beta chain was documented in a study of cytotoxic CD8 clonotypes in ibrutinib-treated CLL. Broader study findings: Clonality climbed at ibrutinib response, then dropped toward baseline at progression. On treatment, the uncommon public clonotypes contracted or remained stable. Investigators sampled sustained-remission and progressing patients at differing times.

Sequencing used immunoSEQ multiplex PCR; TCRdb keeps in-frame clones, though not all of them. The repertoire has fewer than 400,000 clones, approximately 67% of them found once; the top ten carry 5% to 6.5%. CDR1 and CDR2 (germline): SGHRS, YFSETQ. Trimming shortened V by 0 bases and J by 0 bases, and 10 bases separated the two germline ends. The CDR3 has 16 amino acids. Comments on this clone: Its antigen remains unknown.

The V and J genes are TRBV5-1 and TRBJ1-5; possible D gene TRBD1, 6 bases. The TCR was taken from a human donor with chronic lymphocytic leukemia. Source: PBMCs, taken after 36 months of ibrutinib treatment. The CDR3 spells CASSLGGTSSNQPQHF. The CDR3 nucleotides read TGCGCCAGCAGCTTGGGGGGGACAAGTAGCAATCAGCCCCAGCATTTT.